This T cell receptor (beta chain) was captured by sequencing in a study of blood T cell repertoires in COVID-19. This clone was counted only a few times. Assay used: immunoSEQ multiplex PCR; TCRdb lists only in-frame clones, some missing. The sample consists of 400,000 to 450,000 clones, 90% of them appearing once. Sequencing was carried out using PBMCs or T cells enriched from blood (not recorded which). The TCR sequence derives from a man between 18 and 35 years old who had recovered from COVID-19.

The CDR3: CASSFWDRSYEQYF. The CDR3 coding sequence is TGTGCCAGCAGCTTCTGGGACAGGTCCTACGAGCAGTACTTC. The chain uses TRBV5-4 and TRBJ2-7; 8 bases are a match to TRBD1. This CDR3 spans 14 amino acids. Germline V gives CDR1 SGHNT, CDR2 YYREEE (reference sequence). Trimming at V came to 2 bases and at J to 1 base, leaving 2 bases not matched to a gene.